The clone carrying this T cell receptor (beta chain) was detected ten times or more. The antigen remains undetermined. The CDR3 is made up of 10 amino acids. The germline V gene encodes CDR1 SQVTM and CDR2 ANQGSEA. The germline V and J ends were trimmed by 4 bases and 3 bases, with 2 bases remaining between them. The library attached unique molecular identifiers to individual cDNA molecules. Original methodology: Across samples, TCR counts had a median of roughly 96,000 and ranged from roughly 23,224 to 700,000. MiXCR was run by TCRdb on the RACE reads, yielding one entry per CDR3 protein. What appears here as the V and J calls and clone size reflects TCRdb's work, not the paper's. The table shows some 65,000 distinct CDR3 sequences, with 5.5% to 7.5% occurring only once. These data belong to a study of human T cells and chemical hapten exposure. About the research overall: Small differences in pooled library volume mainly drove the variation in TCR yields per sample.

As for time point: healthy volunteer bleed at 6 weeks. The authors' total RNA extraction used unfractionated whole blood. Study results and limitations: No change in TCRs above 1 in 1000 frequency was produced by DPC sensitization.

The sequence derives from a female donor in good health. Some clones in this sample may be carry-over from other donors' samples. The chain uses TRBV29-1 and TRBJ2-3; D not resolved. Sequenced input: whole blood. As DNA, the CDR3 is TGCAGCGTTGGTACAGATACGCAGTATTTT. Translation: CSVGTDTQYF.